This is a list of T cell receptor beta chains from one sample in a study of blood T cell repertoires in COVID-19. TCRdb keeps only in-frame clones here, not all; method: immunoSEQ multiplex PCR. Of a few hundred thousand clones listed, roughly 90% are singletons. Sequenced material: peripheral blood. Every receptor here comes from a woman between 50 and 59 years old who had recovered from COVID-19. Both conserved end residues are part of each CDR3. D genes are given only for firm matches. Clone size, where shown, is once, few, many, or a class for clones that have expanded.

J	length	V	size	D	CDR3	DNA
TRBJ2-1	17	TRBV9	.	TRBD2	CASSPWLAGGSYNEQFF	TGTGCCAGCAGCCCATGGCTAGCGGGTGGCTCCTACAATGAGCAGTTCTTC
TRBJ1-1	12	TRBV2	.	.	CASSVGGTEAFF	TGTGCCAGCAGTGTAGGGGGCACTGAAGCTTTCTTT
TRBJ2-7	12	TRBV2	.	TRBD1	CASRGTAYEQYF	TGTGCCAGCAGGGGGACAGCCTACGAGCAGTACTTC
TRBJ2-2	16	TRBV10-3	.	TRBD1	CAISAGQGANTGELFF	TGTGCCATCAGTGCGGGACAGGGGGCGAACACCGGGGAGCTGTTTTTT
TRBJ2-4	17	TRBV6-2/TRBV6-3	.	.	CASSYAYRARAKNIQYF	TGTGCCAGCAGTTACGCTTACAGGGCCCGAGCCAAAAACATTCAGTACTTC
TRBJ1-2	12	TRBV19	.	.	CASSTGFSSYTF	TGTGCCAGTAGTACAGGGTTTAGTAGCTACACCTTC
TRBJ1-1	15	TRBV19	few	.	CASRYDVGVGTEAFF	TGTGCCAGTAGATACGACGTCGGGGTGGGCACTGAAGCTTTCTTT
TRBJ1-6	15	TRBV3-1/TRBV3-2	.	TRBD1	CASSQTTGVNSPLHF	TGTGCCAGCAGCCAAACCACAGGGGTTAATTCACCCCTCCACTTT
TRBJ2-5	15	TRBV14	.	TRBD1	CASSQSQGAGETQYF	TGTGCCAGCAGCCAGAGCCAGGGGGCCGGGGAGACCCAGTACTTC
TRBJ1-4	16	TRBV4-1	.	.	CASSQGAGGAFEKLFF	TGCGCCAGCAGCCAAGGGGCGGGGGGCGCGTTTGAAAAACTGTTTTTT
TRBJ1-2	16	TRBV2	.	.	CASMSRFTAGDYGYTF	TGTGCCAGCATGTCGAGGTTCACCGCGGGGGATTATGGCTACACCTTC
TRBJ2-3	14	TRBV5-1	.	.	CASSIKMSTDTQYF	TGCGCCAGCAGCATAAAAATGAGCACAGATACGCAGTATTTT
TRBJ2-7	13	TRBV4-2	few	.	CASRLESSYEQYF	TGTGCCAGCAGACTCGAGAGCTCCTACGAGCAGTACTTC
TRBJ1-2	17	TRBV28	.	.	CASSLPYAGAYDYGYTF	TGTGCCAGCAGTTTGCCCTACGCCGGTGCCTACGACTATGGCTACACCTTC
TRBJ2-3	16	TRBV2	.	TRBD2	CASSGTSGSEADTQYF	TGTGCCAGCAGCGGGACTAGCGGGAGCGAGGCAGATACGCAGTATTTT
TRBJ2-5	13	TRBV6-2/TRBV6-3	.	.	CASSKNSLETQYF	TGTGCCAGCAGTAAGAACAGTCTAGAGACCCAGTACTTC
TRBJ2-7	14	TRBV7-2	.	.	CASSLDRASYEQYF	TGTGCCAGCAGCTTAGACAGGGCGAGCTACGAGCAGTACTTC
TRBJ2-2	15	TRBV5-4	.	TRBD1	CASSFRDRAVGELFF	TGTGCCAGCAGCTTTCGGGACAGGGCTGTCGGGGAGCTGTTTTTT
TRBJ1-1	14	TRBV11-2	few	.	CASSLVRGATEAFF	TGTGCCAGCAGCTTAGTGCGTGGTGCCACTGAAGCTTTCTTT
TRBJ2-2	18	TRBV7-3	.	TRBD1	CASSRRTGVNYDTGELFF	TGTGCCAGCAGCCGTCGGACAGGGGTTAATTATGACACCGGGGAGCTGTTTTTT
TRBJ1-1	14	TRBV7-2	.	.	CASSLEGFNTEAFF	TGTGCCAGCAGCTTAGAGGGGTTCAACACTGAAGCTTTCTTT
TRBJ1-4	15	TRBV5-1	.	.	CASSYQGSVGEKLFF	TGCGCCAGCAGCTATCAGGGATCGGTAGGAGAAAAACTGTTTTTT
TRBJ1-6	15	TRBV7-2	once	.	CASSLYNTANSPLHF	TGTGCCAGCAGCTTATACAACACAGCTAATTCACCCCTCCACTTT
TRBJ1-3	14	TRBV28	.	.	CASSPADSGNTIYF	TGTGCCAGCAGCCCGGCGGACTCTGGAAACACCATATATTTT
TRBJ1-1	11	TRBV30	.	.	CAWGPITEAFF	TGTGCCTGGGGACCTATCACTGAAGCTTTCTTT
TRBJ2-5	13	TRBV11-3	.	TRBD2	CASSHGGGKTQYF	TGTGCCAGCAGTCACGGGGGGGGAAAGACCCAGTACTTC
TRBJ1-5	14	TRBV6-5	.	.	CASSYGRGNQPQHF	TGTGCCAGCAGTTATGGGAGGGGGAATCAGCCCCAGCATTTT
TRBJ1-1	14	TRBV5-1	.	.	CASSKDSVNTEAFF	TGCGCCAGCAGCAAGGACAGCGTGAACACTGAAGCTTTCTTT
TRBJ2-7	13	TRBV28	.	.	CASSSGTMDEQYF	TGTGCCAGCAGCTCCGGGACAATGGACGAGCAGTACTTC
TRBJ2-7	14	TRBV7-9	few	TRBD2	CASRRGGASDEQYF	TGTGCCTCCCGCCGGGGGGGCGCGTCGGACGAGCAGTACTTC
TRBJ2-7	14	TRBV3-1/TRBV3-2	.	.	CASSQVGVGYEQYF	TGTGCCAGCAGCCAAGTAGGGGTAGGCTACGAGCAGTACTTC
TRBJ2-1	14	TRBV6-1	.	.	CASSDAGLYNEQFF	TGTGCCAGCAGTGACGCCGGACTCTACAATGAGCAGTTCTTC
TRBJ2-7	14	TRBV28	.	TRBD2	CASRGGSGPYEQYF	TGTGCCAGCAGGGGAGGGTCTGGGCCCTACGAGCAGTACTTC
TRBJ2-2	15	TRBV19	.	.	CASSNRAGFTGELFF	TGTGCCAGTAGTAACAGGGCTGGTTTCACCGGGGAGCTGTTTTTT
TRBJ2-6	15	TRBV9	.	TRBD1	CASSWTGSGANVLTF	TGTGCCAGCAGCTGGACAGGCTCTGGGGCCAACGTCCTGACTTTC
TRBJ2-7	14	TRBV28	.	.	CASSLTGATYEQYF	TGTGCCAGCAGCCTGACAGGAGCTACCTACGAGCAGTACTTC
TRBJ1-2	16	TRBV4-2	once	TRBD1	CASSQEAPDRDYGYTF	TGTGCCAGCAGCCAAGAAGCACCAGACAGGGACTATGGCTACACCTTC
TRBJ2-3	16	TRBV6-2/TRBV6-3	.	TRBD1	CASSQPGGQATDTQYF	TGTGCCAGCAGCCAGCCAGGGGGACAGGCCACAGATACGCAGTATTTT
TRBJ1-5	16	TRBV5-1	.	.	CASSLGDSESNQPQHF	TGCGCCAGCAGCTTAGGGGACTCAGAAAGCAATCAGCCCCAGCATTTT
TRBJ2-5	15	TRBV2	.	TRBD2	CASGGQAGGKETQYF	TGTGCCAGCGGTGGGCAAGCGGGGGGTAAAGAGACCCAGTACTTC
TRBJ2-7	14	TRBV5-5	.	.	CASSFERDSYEQYF	TGTGCCAGCAGCTTTGAGAGGGACTCCTACGAGCAGTACTTC
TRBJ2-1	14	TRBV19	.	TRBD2	CASSMGRVFAEQFF	TGTGCCAGTAGTATGGGGAGGGTTTTCGCAGAGCAGTTCTTC
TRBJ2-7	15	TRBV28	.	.	CASSQGDTSSYEQYF	TGTGCCAGCAGTCAAGGTGACACTTCTTCCTACGAGCAGTACTTC
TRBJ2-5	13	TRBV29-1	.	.	CSVRRTQQETQYF	TGCAGCGTACGCAGAACGCAGCAAGAGACCCAGTACTTC
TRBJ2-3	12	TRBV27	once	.	CASSLGTDTQYF	TGTGCCAGCAGTCTAGGCACAGATACGCAGTATTTT
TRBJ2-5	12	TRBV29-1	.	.	CSVLSGEETQYF	TGCAGCGTTTTAAGTGGAGAGGAGACCCAGTACTTC
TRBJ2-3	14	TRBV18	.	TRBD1	CASSPGTGSDTQYF	TGTGCCAGCTCACCCGGGACAGGGTCAGATACGCAGTATTTT
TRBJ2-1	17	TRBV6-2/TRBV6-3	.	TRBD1	CASSPFRRGMTYNEQFF	TGTGCCAGCAGTCCATTCCGCAGGGGGATGACCTACAATGAGCAGTTCTTC